A selection of T cell receptor beta chains follows, all from one sample in a study of blood T cell repertoires in COVID-19. Only in-frame clones appear in the TCRdb table, and some are missing; sequencing was by immunoSEQ multiplex PCR. The repertoire holds under 200,000 clones, with about 86% as singletons. The specimen was peripheral blood. The source of these receptors is a woman in her sixties or seventies with COVID-19, enrolled during active disease. Each CDR3 is given with its conserved first and last residue. A D gene is named only where the DNA matches it firmly. Clone sizes are given selectively: once, few, many, or a class where the clone is expanded.

j_gene,d_gene,abundance,v_gene,CDR3aa,CDR3nt
TRBJ2-3,TRBD1,NA,TRBV7-8,CASSFIGTGSSTDTQYF,TGTGCCAGCAGCTTCATCGGGACAGGGAGTAGCACAGATACGCAGTATTTT
TRBJ2-3,TRBD1,NA,TRBV3-1/TRBV3-2,CASSPVPAETGTSDTQYF,TGTGCCAGCAGCCCGGTGCCCGCCGAGACAGGGACCTCAGATACGCAGTATTTT
TRBJ2-7,TRBD1,NA,TRBV7-8,CASSLVTGDYEQYF,TGTGCCAGCAGCTTAGTGACAGGGGACTACGAGCAGTACTTC
TRBJ2-7,NA,once,TRBV21-1,CASSKPTGLEATCPCEQYF,TGTGCCAGCAGCAAGCCCACAGGGTTGGAAGCTACCTGCCCCTGCGAGCAGTACTTC
TRBJ1-4,TRBD1,NA,TRBV15,CATSPGQGRSYEKLFF,TGTGCCACCAGTCCCGGACAGGGGCGGTCGTATGAAAAACTGTTTTTT
TRBJ1-6,NA,NA,TRBV2,CASTFGTKNSPLHF,TGTGCCAGCACCTTCGGGACAAAGAATTCACCCCTCCACTTT
TRBJ2-3,NA,NA,TRBV3-1/TRBV3-2,CASSETPGHTDTQYF,TGTGCCAGCAGCGAGACACCCGGACACACAGATACGCAGTATTTT
TRBJ2-7,TRBD1,NA,TRBV3-1/TRBV3-2,CASKFQGASYEQYF,TGTGCCAGCAAATTTCAGGGGGCCTCCTACGAGCAGTACTTC
TRBJ1-2,NA,NA,TRBV2,CASSDRVPNYGYTF,TGTGCCAGCAGTGACAGGGTCCCGAACTATGGCTACACCTTC
TRBJ1-4,NA,NA,TRBV27,CASSSDKLNEKLFF,TGTGCCAGCAGTTCGGACAAGTTAAATGAAAAACTGTTTTTT
TRBJ1-6,NA,NA,TRBV10-3,CAISREYNSPLHF,TGTGCCATCAGCCGGGAATATAATTCACCCCTCCACTTT
TRBJ1-3,TRBD1,once,TRBV15,CATSPGTAGNTIYF,TGTGCCACCAGCCCCGGGACAGCAGGAAACACCATATATTTT
TRBJ1-5,TRBD1,NA,TRBV28,CASSQGVWQPQHF,TGTGCCAGCAGTCAGGGGGTTTGGCAGCCCCAGCATTTT
TRBJ1-1,TRBD1,NA,TRBV5-4,CASSLQGVKNTEAFF,TGTGCCAGCAGCTTACAGGGGGTTAAGAACACTGAAGCTTTCTTT
TRBJ2-3,TRBD1,NA,TRBV7-2,CASSTDRGDTQYF,TGTGCCAGCAGCACGGACAGGGGAGATACGCAGTATTTT
TRBJ1-3,NA,NA,TRBV18,CASSPANSGNTIYF,TGTGCCAGCTCGCCCGCGAACTCTGGAAACACCATATATTTT
TRBJ1-5,NA,once,TRBV3-1/TRBV3-2,CASSHGVGDGQPQHF,TGTGCCAGCAGCCACGGAGTAGGGGATGGTCAGCCCCAGCATTTT
TRBJ1-1,TRBD1,few,TRBV5-1,CASSLGRMRGPLVATEAFF,TGCGCCAGCAGCTTGGGCCGTATGAGGGGGCCCCTTGTTGCCACTGAAGCTTTCTTT
TRBJ1-6,TRBD1,NA,TRBV5-4,CASRPRGTGGKVAPLHF,TGTGCCAGCAGACCTCGAGGGACAGGGGGAAAAGTGGCACCCCTCCACTTT
TRBJ1-1,NA,NA,TRBV5-1,CASSLEQPTVSGAFF,TGCGCCAGCAGCTTAGAACAACCGACAGTTTCTGGAGCTTTCTTT
TRBJ1-4,TRBD1,NA,TRBV28,CASSFAGTGLEGVNEKLFF,TGTGCCAGCAGTTTTGCCGGGACAGGGCTCGAGGGGGTTAATGAAAAACTGTTTTTT
TRBJ1-3,NA,NA,TRBV9,CASRGDAGNTIYF,TGTGCCAGCAGAGGGGATGCTGGAAACACCATATATTTT
TRBJ1-6,NA,few,TRBV7-3,CASSLETVPNSPLHF,TGTGCCAGCAGCTTAGAGACAGTCCCTAATTCACCCCTCCACTTT
TRBJ1-5,NA,NA,TRBV28,CASSLSRTALNQPQHF,TGTGCCAGCAGTTTATCTCGGACAGCACTCAATCAGCCCCAGCATTTT
TRBJ1-4,NA,NA,TRBV20-1,CSASVSRGVANEKLFF,TGCAGTGCTAGTGTCAGCCGCGGGGTGGCTAATGAAAAACTGTTTTTT
TRBJ2-7,TRBD1,NA,TRBV11-1,CASRLGSYRGVYEQYF,TGTGCCAGCAGGTTGGGATCGTACAGGGGGGTCTACGAGCAGTACTTC
TRBJ2-7,NA,NA,TRBV6-1,CASSEQGMSYEQYF,TGTGCCAGCAGTGAACAGGGTATGTCCTACGAGCAGTACTTC
TRBJ2-7,TRBD1,NA,TRBV2,CASRGTGSYEQYF,TGTGCCAGCAGGGGGACAGGGTCCTACGAGCAGTACTTC
TRBJ2-2,TRBD2,NA,TRBV5-8,CASSPGRLDTGELFF,TGTGCCAGCAGCCCCGGGAGGCTCGACACCGGGGAGCTGTTTTTT
TRBJ2-7,TRBD2,NA,TRBV7-7,CASSLGGLGDEQYF,TGTGCCAGCAGCCTGGGGGGACTAGGCGACGAGCAGTACTTC
TRBJ1-5,NA,NA,TRBV7-8,CASSRESSQAQHF,TGTGCCAGCAGCAGAGAGTCCTCCCAGGCCCAGCATTTT
TRBJ2-2,NA,NA,TRBV10-3,CAISGRPGTPNTGELFF,TGTGCCATCAGTGGACGCCCCGGGACTCCCAACACCGGGGAGCTGTTTTTT
TRBJ1-5,TRBD1,NA,TRBV28,CASSATGQGNQPQHF,TGTGCCAGCAGTGCCACGGGACAGGGCAATCAGCCCCAGCATTTT
TRBJ1-2,NA,NA,TRBV7-9,CASSLEQEGYTF,TGTGCCAGCAGCTTAGAACAGGAGGGCTACACCTTC
TRBJ1-2,NA,NA,TRBV2,CASSEVRTGGYTF,TGTGCCAGCAGTGAAGTCCGGACGGGGGGCTACACCTTC
TRBJ1-6,NA,NA,TRBV7-2,CASSPQHRVEYSPLHF,TGTGCCAGCAGCCCCCAGCACAGGGTGGAGTATTCACCCCTCCACTTT
TRBJ2-1,NA,NA,TRBV5-6,CASSGGQYSYNEQFF,TGTGCCAGCAGTGGTGGACAGTATTCCTACAATGAGCAGTTCTTC
TRBJ1-1,TRBD1,NA,TRBV28,CASGQTGPNTEAFF,TGTGCCAGCGGTCAGACAGGGCCGAACACTGAAGCTTTCTTT
TRBJ2-5,TRBD2,once,TRBV14,CASSHSGRVKTQYF,TGTGCCAGCAGCCATTCAGGGAGGGTAAAGACCCAGTACTTC
TRBJ2-1,TRBD2,NA,TRBV7-2,CASSLVSRRAGGTVNEQFF,TGTGCCAGCAGCTTAGTATCAAGGAGAGCGGGGGGGACGGTCAATGAGCAGTTCTTC
TRBJ1-1,NA,NA,TRBV13,CASSFFQGEAEAFF,TGTGCCAGCAGCTTCTTCCAGGGTGAAGCTGAAGCTTTCTTT
TRBJ1-2,NA,NA,TRBV5-1,CASSVEQISNYGYTF,TGCGCCAGCAGCGTAGAACAGATATCTAACTATGGCTACACCTTC
TRBJ2-5,TRBD1,NA,TRBV5-4,CASSYPGQGRETQYF,TGTGCCAGCAGCTACCCGGGACAGGGGCGCGAGACCCAGTACTTC
TRBJ1-1,TRBD1,NA,TRBV6-5,CASSYKGSGTGYAAFF,TGTGCCAGCAGTTACAAGGGTTCCGGGACAGGCTACGCGGCTTTCTTT
TRBJ2-7,NA,NA,TRBV6-6,CASSYHYEQYF,TGTGCCAGCAGTTACCACTACGAGCAGTACTTC
TRBJ1-1,TRBD1,once,TRBV28,CASSLGDRGITEAFF,TGTGCCAGCAGTTTAGGGGACAGGGGTATCACTGAAGCTTTCTTT
TRBJ1-2,NA,NA,TRBV6-2/TRBV6-3,CASSYSIGNYGYTF,TGTGCCAGCAGTTACTCAATCGGTAACTATGGCTACACCTTC
TRBJ1-2,TRBD1,NA,TRBV3-1/TRBV3-2,CASSQSDRGPGYGYTF,TGTGCCAGCAGCCAATCCGACAGGGGGCCTGGCTATGGCTACACCTTC
TRBJ1-1,NA,NA,TRBV6-2/TRBV6-3,CASSYSIGAEAFF,TGTGCCAGCAGTTACAGTATCGGGGCTGAAGCTTTCTTT
TRBJ2-1,TRBD2,NA,TRBV18,CASSPRTSGKTKSSYNEQFF,TGTGCCAGCTCACCAAGGACTAGCGGGAAGACAAAGAGCTCCTACAATGAGCAGTTCTTC
TRBJ2-4,NA,NA,TRBV18,CASSPAGAAKNIQYF,TGTGCCAGCTCACCAGCGGGGGCGGCCAAAAACATTCAGTACTTC
TRBJ2-5,NA,few,TRBV19,CASSIRQQETQYF,TGTGCCAGTAGTATTAGACAGCAAGAGACCCAGTACTTC
TRBJ1-4,NA,NA,TRBV30,CAWSVLINEKLFF,TGTGCCTGGAGTGTGCTAATTAATGAAAAACTGTTTTTT
TRBJ1-1,TRBD1,NA,TRBV28,CASRSATGTGRQEAFF,TGTGCCAGCAGATCTGCTACCGGGACAGGTCGGCAGGAAGCTTTCTTT
TRBJ1-1,NA,NA,TRBV6-5,CASSTLANTEAFF,TGTGCCAGCAGTACCTTAGCGAACACTGAAGCTTTCTTT
TRBJ1-3,NA,NA,TRBV10-3,CAISEFRVHVSGNTIYF,TGTGCCATCAGTGAGTTCCGGGTCCACGTCTCTGGAAACACCATATATTTT
TRBJ1-1,NA,NA,TRBV3-1/TRBV3-2,CASSQGQNTEAFF,TGTGCCAGCAGCCAAGGACAGAACACTGAAGCTTTCTTT
TRBJ2-1,TRBD2,once,TRBV2,CASSGGTGNLRTSGGSYNEQFF,TGTGCCAGCAGCGGAGGGACAGGGAACCTAAGGACTAGCGGGGGGTCCTACAATGAGCAGTTCTTC
TRBJ1-2,NA,NA,TRBV30,CAWSAGHLRGYGYTF,TGTGCCTGGAGTGCGGGACACCTTCGAGGCTATGGCTACACCTTC